This T cell receptor beta chain was recorded in a study of shared clonotypes between healthy human individuals. Overall study context: The plates for each donor numbered three CD4 naive, three CD4 memory, two CD8 naive and one CD8 memory. Study observations and caveats: Sampling covered blood only; tissue repertoires likely differ. What naive subsets generally showed was a larger estimated richness than memory subsets showed.

The CDR3 covers 15 residues. CDR1 and CDR2 from the germline V gene are MNHNS and SASEGT. V was pared by 2 bases and J by 7 bases, with 15 bases between. TCRdb's copy holds only in-frame clones and misses some; the assay was immunoSEQ multiplex PCR. The table has 2,100,000 or so clones, approximately 94% seen once. To note about this clone: Antigen unknown.

Sample: naive CD4+ T cells sorted from blood. Stated subset: CD45RA+ positively selected. The TCR originated in a man aged 18 to 30 in good health. The chain combines TRBV6-1 with TRBJ1-5, with TRBD1 as a possible D gene (6 bases). This chain's CDR3 is CASSEHREVRQPQHF. In nucleotides, the CDR3 is TGTGCCAGCAGTGAACACAGGGAAGTAAGACAGCCCCAGCATTTT.